This T cell receptor beta chain was documented in a study of OX40 agonist ivuxolimab in advanced cancers. Study as a whole: Averaging about 60 years in age, with a range of roughly 20 to 90, the cohort was about 86% male.

The V and J ends lost 2 bases and 4 bases respectively, with 14 bases between them. The CDR3 loop spans 15 amino acids. The germline gives CDR1 LGHNA, CDR2 YNFKEQ. This clone was picked up a small number of times. The antigen is undetermined. Clones were read by immunoSEQ multiplex PCR, and TCRdb kept only the in-frame ones, dropping some. Of tens of thousands of clones listed, about 80% were seen once; the top ten hold roughly 1.9%. Study-wide findings and caveats: Relative to CD4+, CD8+ T cells held more expanded clones on average.

This TCR derives from an adult with an advanced solid tumor such as melanoma, head and neck, liver or kidney cancer. Here the sequenced sample was CD4+ or CD8+ T cells sorted from blood, taken in a trial of the OX40 agonist ivuxolimab. V is TRBV4-2 and J is TRBJ1-1; weak D call: TRBD1 (6 bases). CDR3: CASSQNREVGTEAFF. The CDR3 coding sequence is TGTGCCAGCAGCCAAAACAGGGAGGTTGGCACTGAAGCTTTCTTT.